This T cell receptor (beta chain) emerged from a study of T cell changes during pregnancy in multiple sclerosis. This clone occurred once. Repertoires were generated with immunoSEQ multiplex PCR, while TCRdb's copy carries only in-frame clones and drops some. The sample has about 55,000 clones; roughly 94% are singletons. This CDR3 contains 16 residues. Germline V gene data show CDR1 as SGHRS and CDR2 as YFSETQ. Trimming cost V 5 bases and J 4 bases; bases outside gene matches: 10. The sequencing used CD8+ T cells from peripheral blood mononuclear cells, collected in the third trimester of pregnancy. V usage is TRBV5-1 and J usage is TRBJ2-2; 8 bases agree with TRBD1. This TCR derives from a female donor with multiple sclerosis, enrolled in a pregnancy study. CDR3 amino acids: CASRERQGMSTGELFF. For the CDR3, the DNA is TGCGCCAGCAGGGAACGACAGGGGATGAGCACCGGGGAGCTGTTTTTT.